This T cell receptor beta chain appears in the sequencing data of a study of post-analysis software for immune sequencing data. Across the study: Courses of disease covered relapsing-remitting, secondary progressive and progressive-relapsing multiple sclerosis. Broader study findings: With TRBV5-6, TRBV5-1 and TRBV20-1 included, about 5 TRBV segments were more frequent in patients than in controls. Those with multiple sclerosis, the patient group, showed significantly lower normalized Chao1 diversity than controls.

With respect to this clonotype: Its antigen is undetermined.

Carried by the TCR beta cDNA libraries were unique molecular identifiers. With about 1 to 11 million T cells as the source, 450,000 to 600,000 cDNA molecules resulted. TCRdb independently ran MiXCR on the PCR reads; one entry per CDR3 protein. The sample holds around 150,000 distinct CDR3 sequences; 35% to 40% are singletons and the top ten take 28%. The CDR3 sequence is 17 residues long. CDR1 and CDR2 from the germline V gene are MNHEY and SMNVEV (reference sequence). The ends were cut back, 5 bases at V and 0 bases at J, with 17 bases in the middle. This sequence joins TRBV27 and TRBJ2-4, with a weak D call TRBD2 (6 bases). This receptor was taken from a girl between 5 and 17 years old with multiple sclerosis. The source was blood, collected after autologous hematopoietic stem cell transplantation. CDR3: CASSPTSIGLAKNIQYF. CDR3 in DNA: TGTGCCAGCAGTCCCACTAGCATCGGCTTAGCCAAAAACATTCAGTACTTC.